These 22 T cell receptor beta chains were all obtained from the same sample, sequenced in a study of T cells in Graves' hyperthyroidism and ophthalmopathy (dated 2019 in TCRdb). The library was produced with multiplex PCR. Sequencer: Illumina HiSeq 2000. TCR beta CDR3 regions were amplified from RNA transcripts. The first round of RT-PCR for the TCR CDR3 was performed with the HTBI primer set and the Qiagen OneStep RT-PCR kit. The public sequencing data were trimmed at Q25 with fastp and processed into clonotypes with MiXCR by TCRdb, which kept only in-frame beta chains. Under each unique CDR3 protein, matching rows form one entry showing the most common genes and DNA. The table for this sample lists hundreds of thousands of distinct CDR3 sequences; roughly 15% of them were counted only once. Around an eighth of the sample goes to the ten largest clones. Sequencing was done on a sample of blood. The receptors come from a woman aged 45-59 years with Graves' ophthalmopathy.

Ten or more counts support this clonotype. The J gene is TRBJ2-7, the V gene TRBV6-2 or TRBV6-3, with D perhaps TRBD2 (5 bases). The ends were cut back, 5 bases at V and 6 bases at J, with 11 bases in the middle. CDR3 length: 12 amino acids. CDR1 is MNHEY, CDR2 SVGEGT, per germline. The CDR3 coding sequence is TGTGCCAGCAGTCCTCGACTACGCGAGCAGTACTTC. Its translation is CASSPRLREQYF.

This clonotype was recorded a few times. The chain has TRBV5-1 and TRBJ2-5; 9 nucleotides align to TRBD2. This CDR3 spans 13 amino acids. Germline CDR1 reads SGHRS; CDR2 reads YFSETQ. Trimming cost V 9 bases and J 1 base; bases outside gene matches: 4. The CDR3 sequence: CATSSGTQETQYF. CDR3 in DNA: TGCGCCACCTCTAGCGGGACCCAAGAGACCCAGTACTTC.

This clonotype was counted many times. V and J are TRBV30 and TRBJ2-2, with D maybe TRBD2 (6 bases). V was shortened by 8 bases and J by 7 bases, with 17 bases between the two germline ends. CDR1 and CDR2 (germline): GTSNPN, SVGIG (reference sequence). The CDR3 is 13 amino acids. CDR3 residues: CAVVGRGRGELFF. In DNA, the CDR3 is TGTGCCGTAGTGGGGCGGGGACGCGGGGAGCTGTTTTTT.

Concerning this clonotype itself: Just one base apart from a much larger clone, this may be a read error. This chain connects TRBV12-3 or TRBV12-4 to TRBJ1-5; 9 positions match TRBD1. V was clipped by 1 base and J by 7 bases; unmatched bases: 2. The CDR3 is 14 amino acids. This CDR3 reads CASSLGTGEQPQHF. CDR3 nucleotide sequence: TGTGCCAGCAGTTTAGGGACAGGGGAGCAGCCCCAGCATTTT.

This clonotype was detected many times. The chain has TRBV28 and TRBJ2-7; D remains ambiguous. CDR1 is MDHEN and CDR2 is SYDVKM in the germline V gene. The length of the CDR3 is 13 residues. V lost 5 bases and J lost 4, with 12 bases in between. The CDR3 here is CASSPHGRYEQYF. Written as DNA, the CDR3 is TGTGCCAGCAGTCCCCACGGACGGTACGAGCAGTACTTC.

V gene TRBV30 combines with J gene TRBJ1-6; a possible D gene is TRBD1 (5 bases). This CDR3 has 13 amino acids. Germline V gene data show CDR1 as GTSNPN and CDR2 as SVGIG (reference sequence). V was clipped by 1 base and J by 5 bases, with 6 bases between them. CDR3 sequence reads: CAWSEGDNSPLHF. DNA for the CDR3: TGTGCCTGGAGTGAAGGGGATAATTCACCCCTCCACTTT.

This clonotype was recorded many times. The chain links TRBV14 to TRBJ2-5, with 7 bases matching TRBD1. V shed 4 bases, J shed 5 bases, and the junction held 7 bases outside the gene matches. This CDR3 is 14 amino acids long. CDR1 and CDR2 (germline): SGHDN, FVKESK. The CDR3 DNA reads TGTGCCAGCAGCCCAAGGGGGCCCCGGGAGACCCAGTACTTC. Its translation: CASSPRGPRETQYF.

This clonotype was counted at least ten times. This chain joins TRBV12-3 or TRBV12-4 and TRBJ1-6, with D perhaps TRBD1 (6 bases). The CDR3 is made up of 16 amino acids. Trimming shortened V by 3 bases and J by 7 bases, and 16 bases separated the two germline ends. The CDR3 protein is CASSFWGWGTNSPLHF. In nucleotides, the CDR3 is TGTGCCAGCAGTTTCTGGGGATGGGGGACAAATTCACCCCTCCACTTT.

In regard to this clonotype: A much bigger clone sits one base away, suggesting this may be a read error. The V and J genes are TRBV20-1 and TRBJ2-5; D is undetermined. The CDR3 length is 11 residues. Per germline, CDR1 DFQATT and CDR2 SNEGSKA (reference sequence). V lost 2 bases and J 7 bases, leaving 8 bases between the germline ends. The CDR3 here is CSARFAATQYF. CDR3 nucleotides: TGCAGTGCTAGATTCGCTGCGACCCAGTACTTC.

This clonotype was detected ten times or more. DNA for the CDR3: TGTGCCAGCAGCCATACCGGGACAGGGAACTATGGCTACACCTTC. It specifies CASSHTGTGNYGYTF. The J gene is TRBJ1-2, the V gene TRBV3-1; 9 nucleotides line up with TRBD1. V was pared by 3 bases and J by 2 bases, with 4 bases of the junction left unmatched. CDR3 size: 15 residues. CDR1 and CDR2 from the germline V gene are LGHDT and YNNKEL (reference sequence).

In its sample, this clonotype was seen many times. This chain joins TRBV5-6 and TRBJ2-3; 9 bases line up with TRBD2. Germline CDR1 is SGHDT and CDR2 is YYEEEE. J gave up 4 bases and V 1 base, and 13 bases lay outside the gene matches. The CDR3 contains 18 residues. CDR3 loop: CASSLRSGAGGLADTQYF. The DNA for the CDR3 is TGTGCCAGCAGCTTGAGGTCGGGGGCGGGAGGGCTCGCAGATACGCAGTATTTT.

The chain joins TRBV9 to TRBJ2-3, with 15 bases that match TRBD2. Germline CDR1 SGDLS, CDR2 YYNGEE. V shed 4 bases, J shed 4 bases, and the junction held 7 bases outside the gene matches. The CDR3 runs to 17 residues. The CDR3 is CASSTGLAGGPADTQYF. Written as DNA, the CDR3 is TGTGCCAGCAGCACCGGACTAGCGGGAGGGCCCGCAGATACGCAGTATTTT.

This clonotype appeared a few times. The chain carries TRBV14 and TRBJ2-3; 12 positions match TRBD2. Looked up from germline, CDR1 is SGHDN and CDR2 is FVKESK. Trimming took 2 bases from V and 6 from J; bases not matched to a gene: 9. This CDR3 contains 17 residues. CDR3 in DNA: TGTGCCAGCAGCCAAAGGACTAGCGGGACTTGGGAGGATACGCAGTATTTT. This gives the protein CASSQRTSGTWEDTQYF.

Note on this clonotype: This may come from a read error, since a much larger clone is one base off. This chain links TRBV7-8 with TRBJ2-1; no clear D. The CDR3 has 12 residues. V was clipped by 5 bases and J by 9 bases, with 11 bases between them. CDR1 SGHVS and CDR2 FQNEAQ come from the germline V gene. This CDR3 reads CASSPHNPEQFF. CDR3 bases: TGTGCCAGCAGCCCCCATAATCCTGAGCAGTTCTTC.

This sequence joins TRBV2 and TRBJ2-2; D gene uncertain. This CDR3 contains 13 residues. Per the germline V gene, CDR1 is SNHLY and CDR2 is FYNNEI. Between the trimmed V and J ends, which lost 6 bases and 2 bases, there was a span of 7 bases. The CDR3 is CASREINTGELFF. CDR3 in DNA: TGTGCCAGCAGAGAGATCAACACCGGGGAGCTGTTTTTT. Drawing the rest from reference TRBV2 and TRBJ2-2, the complete variable domain is EPEVTQTPSHQVTQMGQEVILRCVPISNHLYFYWYRQILGQKVEFLVSFYNNEISEKSEIFDDQFSVERPDGSNFTLKIRSTKLEDSAMYFCASREINTGELFFGEGSRLTVL.

This chain links TRBV6-6 with TRBJ1-3, with 8 bases that match TRBD1. This CDR3 has 16 residues. With V trimmed by 2 bases and J by 3 bases, 6 bases remained unmatched. Germline assignment: CDR1 MNHNY and CDR2 SVGAGI (reference sequence). CDR3 in DNA: TGTGCCAGCAGTTACGGGCAGGGGGCTTATGGAAACACCATATATTTT. Amino acid sequence: CASSYGQGAYGNTIYF.

This clonotype was seen a handful of times. This chain uses TRBV29-1 with TRBJ1-1, with a weak D call TRBD1 (5 bases). Deletions cut 6 bases from V and 4 bases from J, with 12 bases between. This CDR3 is built from 12 residues. Germline CDR1 and CDR2: SQVTM and ANQGSEA. The CDR3 loop reads CSVGRASTEAFF. Written as DNA, the CDR3 is TGCAGCGTGGGACGGGCGAGCACTGAAGCTTTCTTT.

This chain links TRBV11-1 with TRBJ2-7; D unclear. From germline, CDR1 is SGHAT and CDR2 FQDESV (reference sequence). The CDR3 runs to 12 residues. V was cut by 3 bases and J by 6 bases, with 9 bases left in between. CDR3 loop: CASSFSAVEQYF. The CDR3 nucleotides are TGTGCCAGCAGCTTCTCGGCGGTCGAGCAGTACTTC.

This clonotype was detected ten times or more. The chain links TRBV5-1 to TRBJ2-7, with a possible D match to TRBD2 (5 bases). In germline, CDR1 is SGHRS, CDR2 YFSETQ. V dropped 0 bases and J dropped 7 bases, with 14 bases sitting between them. This CDR3 is built from 14 residues. The CDR3 spells CASSLVAEVGEQYF. The CDR3, as DNA: TGCGCCAGCAGCTTGGTGGCGGAGGTTGGGGAGCAGTACTTC.

There are many counts of this clonotype. The V call is TRBV28, the J call TRBJ2-2, with 8 bases lining up with TRBD2. The trim removed 5 bases at V and 7 bases at J, leaving 9 bases unmatched. Germline CDR1 reads MDHEN; CDR2 reads SYDVKM. This CDR3 has 15 residues. CDR3 coding DNA: TGTGCCAGCAGTCCCCCCAGCGGGAGCGTCGGGGAGCTGTTTTTT. It specifies CASSPPSGSVGELFF. Filled out from reference TRBV28 and TRBJ2-2, the complete variable domain reads DVKVTQSSRYLVKRTGEKVFLECVQDMDHENMFWYRQDPGLGLRLIYFSYDVKMKEKGDIPEGYSVSREKKERFSLILESASTNQTSMYLCASSPPSGSVGELFFGEGSRLTVL.

At least ten counts were recorded for this clonotype. The chain recombines TRBV9 with TRBJ2-7; tentative D call: TRBD2 (6 bases). This CDR3 is 15 amino acids long. The V and J ends lost 4 bases and 0 bases respectively, with 14 bases between them. Germline V CDR1 and CDR2: SGDLS, YYNGEE. Here the CDR3 DNA reads TGTGCCAGCAGCCATGAAGCGGGCAGCTCCTACGAGCAGTACTTC. This codes for CASSHEAGSSYEQYF.

This clonotype has a handful of counts. The chain uses TRBV19 and TRBJ2-7; D is perhaps TRBD2 (5 bases). The CDR3 contains 14 residues. V was shortened by 6 bases and J by 0 bases, with 12 bases between the two germline ends. Germline assignment: CDR1 LNHDA and CDR2 SQIVND (reference sequence). CDR3 sequence (DNA): TGTGCCAGTAGCACCCGGGGAGTCTCCTACGAGCAGTACTTC. Its protein product is CASSTRGVSYEQYF. Filled out from reference TRBV19 and TRBJ2-7, the complete variable domain reads DGGITQSPKYLFRKEGQNVTLSCEQNLNHDAMYWYRQDPGQGLRLIYYSQIVNDFQKGDIAEGYSVSREKKESFPLTVTSAQKNPTAFYLCASSTRGVSYEQYFGPGTRLTVT.